The 19 T cell receptor beta chains below come from one sample, sequenced in a study of beta chain features in type 1 diabetes. As every portion of the isolated RNA was reverse transcribed, the sequencing read expressed TCRB transcripts. Sequencing used immunoSEQ multiplex PCR; TCRdb keeps in-frame clones, though not all of them. The sample gives some 220,000 clones, approximately 11% of which show up once; 1% to 1.5% is in the top ten. The specimen sequenced was central memory CD4+ T cells from blood. The origin of the receptors is a man between 18 and 29 years old in good health.

The rearrangement links TRBV29-1 to TRBJ2-3; 10 nucleotides align to TRBD2. From germline, CDR1 is SQVTM and CDR2 ANQGSEA. V gave up 3 bases and J gave up 6 bases; unmatched junction bases: 15. The CDR3 is 17 amino acids. CDR3 region: CSVDAGLAAMAADTQYF. The DNA of the CDR3 is TGCAGCGTTGACGCTGGACTAGCGGCCATGGCGGCGGATACGCAGTATTTT.

The rearrangement links TRBV9 to TRBJ2-3; a possible D gene is TRBD2 (5 bases). The CDR3 loop spans 15 amino acids. Germline values: CDR1 SGDLS, CDR2 YYNGEE. V lost 3 bases, J lost 2 bases, and 13 bases lay in between. The CDR3 loop reads CASSDLTGITDTQYF. Written as DNA, the CDR3 is TGTGCCAGCAGCGACTTGACGGGAATCACAGATACGCAGTATTTT.

This chain uses TRBV29-1 with TRBJ2-3; TRBD2 aligns across 14 bases. This CDR3 is built from 16 residues. Germline V gene data show CDR1 as SQVTM and CDR2 as ANQGSEA. The junction had 4 bases not matched to a gene; V was cut back by 5 bases and J by 0 bases. The CDR3 bases are TGCAGCGTTTGGACTAGCGGGAGGACTAGCACAGATACGCAGTATTTT. Residues: CSVWTSGRTSTDTQYF.

The CDR3: CASNSQGRPGANVLTF. In nucleotides, the CDR3 is TGTGCCAGTAACAGTCAGGGACGCCCTGGGGCCAACGTCCTGACTTTC. This chain links TRBV19 with TRBJ2-6; the D gene could be TRBD1 or TRBD2 (5 bases each). There are 16 residues in the CDR3. The germline V gene encodes CDR1 LNHDA and CDR2 SQIVND (reference sequence). V lost 7 bases and J lost 2, with 15 bases in between.

This chain connects TRBV4-3 to TRBJ2-1; a weak D match, TRBD1 (6 bases). The CDR3 runs to 15 residues. Germline V gives CDR1 LGHNA, CDR2 YSLEER. V was shortened by 4 bases and J by 0 bases, with 10 bases between the two germline ends. The CDR3 loop reads CASSPGQSSYNEQFF. The CDR3 nucleotides read TGCGCCAGCAGCCCCGGACAGAGCTCCTACAATGAGCAGTTCTTC.

This chain connects TRBV5-6 to TRBJ1-5; D gene uncertain. Germline V CDR1 and CDR2: SGHDT, YYEEEE. This CDR3 has 15 amino acids. Trimming removed 4 bases from V and 4 bases from J, with 15 bases in between. The CDR3 DNA follows: TGTGCCAGCAGCCGGTATGGGAGTGGAAATCAGCCCCAGCATTTT. Translation: CASSRYGSGNQPQHF.

The chain uses TRBV4-3 and TRBJ2-3; D is unclear. Germline CDR1 is LGHNA and CDR2 is YSLEER. V was trimmed by 0 bases and J by 4 bases, leaving 23 bases between them. There are 19 residues in the CDR3. The CDR3 region has the DNA TGCGCCAGCAGCCAAGATTATAACTCGGCAACTGGGTGGGCAGATACGCAGTATTTT. This sequence encodes CASSQDYNSATGWADTQYF.

The genes are TRBV7-9 and TRBJ2-4; 7 nucleotides match TRBD1. Germline trimming cut 1 base from V and 0 bases from J; bases unmatched to any gene: 9. This CDR3 is 18 amino acids long. Germline CDR1 and CDR2: SEHNR and FQNEAQ (reference sequence). The CDR3 loop is CASSLDWSGQLAKNIQYF. CDR3 bases: TGTGCCAGCAGCTTAGATTGGTCGGGACAGTTAGCCAAAAACATTCAGTACTTC.

This clone was seen at least ten times. The J gene is TRBJ2-1, the V gene TRBV5-1, with a weak D call TRBD1 (6 bases). Germline CDR1 and CDR2: SGHRS and YFSETQ. This CDR3 has 13 amino acids. The V and J ends lost 4 bases and 6 bases respectively, with 11 bases between them. The CDR3 loop reads CASSPTQGNEQFF. CDR3 DNA sequence: TGCGCCAGCAGCCCTACACAGGGCAATGAGCAGTTCTTC.

A few counts support this clone. This CDR3 is also generated by other DNA sequences in the sample. J is TRBJ2-5 and V is TRBV5-1; D unresolved. CDR1 and CDR2 from the germline V gene are SGHRS and YFSETQ. The CDR3 has 14 residues. Trimming pared 0 bases from V and 2 bases from J, leaving 8 bases between. The CDR3 protein is CASSLAGGQETQYF. CDR3 DNA sequence: TGCGCCAGCAGCTTGGCGGGCGGTCAAGAGACCCAGTACTTC. Full variable domain (rest looked up from reference TRBV5-1 and TRBJ2-5): KAGVTQTPRYLIKTRGQQVTLSCSPISGHRSVSWYQQTPGQGLQFLFEYFSETQRNKGNFPGRFSGRQFSNSRSEMNVSTLELGDSALYLCASSLAGGQETQYFGPGTRLLVL.

This clone was seen a few times. The chain joins TRBV10-3 to TRBJ2-7, with TRBD1 matching over 8 bases. The J segment lost 0 bases and the V segment lost 8 bases, leaving 3 bases of the junction unmatched. The CDR3 has 13 amino acids. Germline V CDR1 and CDR2: ENHRY, SYGVKD. CDR3 sequence reads: CAIGTGTSYEQYF. CDR3 sequence (DNA): TGTGCCATCGGGACAGGTACCTCCTACGAGCAGTACTTC.

This clone was detected many times. The gene calls are TRBV23-1 and TRBJ1-1, with D maybe TRBD1 (5 bases). Being an ORF, TRBV23-1 has a function that is uncertain. Trimming left V 10 bases short and J 5 bases short, with 17 bases between. This CDR3 region has 13 residues. The DNA of the CDR3 is TGCGCCATAGCGGGGGAAGGTACAACTGAAGCTTTCTTT. Translating gives CAIAGEGTTEAFF.

This clone has only a few counts. This sample also contains other DNA sequences that code for the same CDR3. V is TRBV20-1 and J is TRBJ2-7; D tentatively fits TRBD1 or TRBD2 (5 bases each). V was cut by 3 bases and J by 5 bases, with 8 bases left in between. Germline CDR1 is DFQATT and CDR2 is SNEGSKA (reference sequence). The CDR3 covers 11 residues. The DNA for the CDR3 is TGCAGTGCTAGTAGGGGAGACGAGCAGTACTTC. It codes for CSASRGDEQYF.

The chain carries TRBV9 and TRBJ2-7; 9 bases align to TRBD1. V lost 3 bases and J lost 2; bases outside the gene matches: 9. CDR3 length equals 16 residues. The germline gives CDR1 SGDLS, CDR2 YYNGEE. CDR3 sequence reads: CASSGGPGQGTYEQYF. The CDR3 DNA sequence: TGTGCCAGCAGCGGGGGTCCGGGACAGGGTACCTACGAGCAGTACTTC. Variable domain in full (rest from reference TRBV9 and TRBJ2-7): DSGVTQTPKHLITATGQRVTLRCSPRSGDLSVYWYQQSLDQGLQFLIQYYNGEERAKGNILERFSAQQFPDLHSELNLSSLELGDSALYFCASSGGPGQGTYEQYFGPGTRLTVT.

Turning to this clone: The sample contains more than one DNA sequence encoding this CDR3. The chain is built from TRBV18 and TRBJ2-7, with a weak D call TRBD2 (6 bases). There are 14 residues in the CDR3. Trimming stripped 2 bases from V and 2 bases from J, with 10 bases between. Germline CDR1 and CDR2: KGHSH and LQKENI. CDR3 residues: CASSPKRAAYEQYF. The CDR3 DNA reads as TGTGCCAGCTCACCAAAGCGGGCTGCCTACGAGCAGTACTTC.

This clone was recorded a few times. The chain uses TRBV7-9 and TRBJ2-1; TRBD2 matches at 9 bases. The CDR3 sequence is 17 residues long. CDR1 SEHNR and CDR2 FQNEAQ come from the germline V gene (reference sequence). V trimming: 2 bases; J trimming: 7 bases; junction bases outside the gene matches: 12. The CDR3 DNA reads TGTGCCAGCAGCTTACCTACGGTAGCGGGAGTGTCAAATGAGCAGTTCTTC. This translates into CASSLPTVAGVSNEQFF.

In this sample, this clone turned up many times. This chain links TRBV7-9 with TRBJ2-1; possibly TRBD2 for D (6 bases). This CDR3 region has 15 residues. V dropped 6 bases and J dropped 8 bases, with 20 bases sitting between them. The V gene's germline CDR1 is SEHNR and CDR2 FQNEAQ (reference sequence). The chain's CDR3 is CASRSRVGGFDEQFF. In DNA form, the CDR3 reads TGTGCCAGCAGATCCAGGGTCGGGGGTTTCGATGAGCAGTTCTTC.

This clone appeared a few times. Given a much more abundant clone one base away, this may be a read error. Other DNA sequences of this sample code for an identical CDR3. The chain employs TRBV11-2 and TRBJ2-5, with 9 bases aligning to TRBD2. The CDR3 extends over 14 amino acids. Germline lookup yields CDR1 SGHAT and CDR2 FQNNGV. The ends lost 5 bases at V and 1 base at J; junction bases unmatched: 2. The CDR3 sequence is CASSLTSGQETQYF. DNA for the CDR3: TGTGCCAGCAGCCTGACTAGCGGCCAAGAGACCCAGTACTTC.

This clone has only a few counts. This rearrangement joins TRBV5-1 to TRBJ1-1; TRBD1 matches 7 bases. The V gene end was trimmed by 4 bases and the J gene end by 5 bases; junction bases not matched to a gene: 11. The CDR3 length is 15 residues. The germline V gene has CDR1 SGHRS and CDR2 YFSETQ. As DNA, the CDR3 is TGCGCCAGCAGCCCCGAGACAGGGCCCGGAACTGAAGCTTTCTTT. This encodes CASSPETGPGTEAFF. Full variable domain (missing parts from reference TRBV5-1 and TRBJ1-1): KAGVTQTPRYLIKTRGQQVTLSCSPISGHRSVSWYQQTPGQGLQFLFEYFSETQRNKGNFPGRFSGRQFSNSRSEMNVSTLELGDSALYLCASSPETGPGTEAFFGQGTRLTVV.